The clone carrying this TCR beta chain was detected a few times. The data belong to a study of cytomegalovirus exposure and HLA in healthy donors. The PCR contained 60 Vbeta and 13 Jbeta primers. This table comes from immunoSEQ multiplex PCR, and its TCRdb copy is limited to in-frame clones, with some not included. The sample lists around 100,000 clones, roughly 80% occurring once. V was pared by 5 bases and J by 6 bases, with 16 bases between. The V gene's germline CDR1 is MNHNS and CDR2 SASEGT. The length of the CDR3 is 14 residues. Sequences were obtained from PBMCs. This chain uses TRBV6-1 with TRBJ2-5; D might be TRBD2 (5 bases). The source is a man aged 50 to 59 in good health and CMV-seropositive. The chain's CDR3 is CASSSELATKTQYF. The DNA of the CDR3 is TGTGCCAGCAGTTCGGAATTAGCGACGAAGACCCAGTACTTC.